This T cell receptor beta chain emerged from a study of beta chain features in type 1 diabetes. Expressed TCRB transcripts were sequenced, since all the RNA that had been isolated was reverse transcribed. The protocol was immunoSEQ multiplex PCR, while the TCRdb copy is restricted to in-frame clones and leaves out a portion. The table shows 17,000 or so clones, with about 70% occurring only once. Germline V CDR1 and CDR2: SGHRS, YFSETQ. With V trimmed by 4 bases and J by 5 bases, 6 bases remained unmatched. The CDR3 length is 14 residues. Details on this clone: Its antigen remains unknown.

Whole-study findings and limits: In every one of the four CD4+ subsets, TCRB CDR3s were moderately but significantly shorter in Type 1 diabetes patients. There was no resolution here of whether HLA type influences TCRB rearrangement. A pattern of fewer insertions and more deletions at VDJ junctions was seen in type 1 diabetes patients.

The sequencing sample was made of stem cell memory CD4+ T cells from blood. The sequence was collected from a young man with type 1 diabetes. The V and J genes are TRBV5-1 and TRBJ2-5; TRBD1 agrees at 9 bases. CDR3: CASSPTGGPETQYF. The CDR3 bases are TGCGCCAGCAGCCCTACAGGGGGCCCGGAGACCCAGTACTTC.